These 9 T cell receptor beta chains were sequenced from one sample in a study of Graves' ophthalmopathy and Graves' hyperthyroidism (dated by TCRdb to the late 2010s). The sample was run on an Illumina HiSeq 2000. For repertoire sequencing, the TCR beta CDR3 regions were amplified from RNA transcripts. HTBI primers and the Qiagen OneStep RT-PCR kit were used in a first-round RT-PCR, which was followed by a second-round multiplex PCR, size selection and purification. Using fastp trimming at Q25 and MiXCR clonotype assembly, TCRdb reanalyzed the public sequencing data and kept in-frame beta chains. Each entry merges the rows of one CDR3 protein and shows their most common DNA and genes. Present in this sample are some 160,000 distinct CDR3 sequences, roughly two fifths of which were seen just once. Clones ranked in the top ten supply 8% to 9.5% of the sample. Material for sequencing was peripheral blood. The receptors come from a man between 25 and 39 years old with Graves' ophthalmopathy. Donor details come from another sample of the same person, matched by shared clones.

This clonotype was observed at least ten times. The chain combines TRBV5-1 with TRBJ1-1; no firm D call. CDR1 SGHRS and CDR2 YFSETQ come from the germline V gene. The CDR3 has 14 residues. Trimming took 4 bases from V and 1 from J, leaving 11 bases between them. Here the CDR3 reads CASSPGVANTEAFF. The CDR3 nucleotides are TGCGCCAGCAGCCCTGGGGTGGCGAACACTGAAGCTTTCTTT.

This clonotype was seen only a few times. This rearrangement joins TRBV12-3 or TRBV12-4 to TRBJ1-5; D gene ambiguous. The V end lost 3 bases, the J end lost 3 bases, and 12 bases lay between the germline ends. The CDR3 covers 15 residues. For the CDR3, the DNA is TGTGCCAGCAGTTTCTCGGGGAGAGACAATCAGCCCCAGCATTTT. It is translated as CASSFSGRDNQPQHF.

The chain combines TRBV15 with TRBJ2-7, with 9 positions matching TRBD2. The CDR3 spans 17 residues. Unmatched junction bases numbered 9, after V lost 0 bases and J lost 3 bases. The germline CDR1 and CDR2 sequences are LNHNV and YYDKDF (reference sequence). In DNA, the CDR3 is TGTGCCACCAGCAGAGATCTCCAGCGGGAGGTGAGCTACGAGCAGTACTTC. Its translation is CATSRDLQREVSYEQYF.

This chain connects TRBV15 to TRBJ2-5, with TRBD2 matching 10 bases. The CDR3 is 18 amino acids. V gave up 0 bases and J gave up 4 bases; unmatched junction bases: 11. Germline values: CDR1 LNHNV, CDR2 YYDKDF (reference sequence). The chain's CDR3 is CATSRDQPSGRKGETQYF. The DNA of the CDR3 is TGTGCCACCAGCAGAGATCAACCTAGCGGGAGAAAGGGAGAGACCCAGTACTTC.

The rearrangement links TRBV6-1 to TRBJ2-2; no clear D. Germline CDR1 reads MNHNS; CDR2 reads SASEGT. The V end lost 5 bases, the J end lost 6 bases, and 13 bases lay between the germline ends. This CDR3 has 14 residues. In nucleotides, the CDR3 is TGTGCCAGCAGTCCGATGCGTTCCCCCGGGGAGCTGTTTTTT. Translation: CASSPMRSPGELFF.

This clonotype was observed at least ten times. The gene calls are TRBV28 and TRBJ1-1; D remains ambiguous. Trimming took off 4 bases at V and 7 bases at J, with 10 bases between the two ends. CDR1 MDHEN and CDR2 SYDVKM come from the germline V gene. The CDR3 consists of 12 residues. CDR3 in DNA: TGTGCCAGCAGTTCCTCGAGCCGTGAAGCTTTCTTT. Translating gives CASSSSSREAFF.

This clonotype showed up many times. This chain uses TRBV15 with TRBJ1-5, with no clear D. Per germline, CDR1 LNHNV and CDR2 YYDKDF (reference sequence). The CDR3 contains 16 residues. Trimming removed 1 base at V and 7 bases at J, with 17 bases between. CDR3 loop: CATSRVGRAGGQPQHF. The CDR3 nucleotides are TGTGCCACCAGCAGAGTGGGGAGGGCAGGTGGACAGCCCCAGCATTTT.

The chain uses TRBV15 and TRBJ1-1; TRBD1 might be the D (5 bases). This CDR3 comprises 12 residues. The V end was cut by 1 base, the J end by 8 bases, with 8 bases between. The V gene's germline CDR1 is LNHNV and CDR2 YYDKDF (reference sequence). CDR3 sequence reads: CATSRGGGEAFF. CDR3 DNA sequence: TGTGCCACCAGCAGAGGCGGGGGAGAAGCTTTCTTT.

The chain carries TRBV29-1 and TRBJ2-2, with D perhaps assigned TRBD1 or TRBD2 (5 bases each). CDR3 length: 12 residues. Germline V lookup: CDR1 SQVTM, CDR2 ANQGSEA. V lost 3 bases and J 7 bases, leaving 9 bases between the germline ends. The DNA of the CDR3 is TGCAGCGTTGAGGGGGTCTACGGGGAGCTGTTTTTT. Translating it yields CSVEGVYGELFF.